This TCR beta chain was captured by sequencing in a study of cytomegalovirus exposure and HLA in healthy donors. Remarks on this clone: Its antigen is unidentified.

Trimming cost V 5 bases and J 4 bases; bases outside gene matches: 4. Germline-derived CDR1 and CDR2 are GTSNPN and SVGIG (reference sequence). This CDR3 has 13 residues. The PCR contained 60 Vbeta and 13 Jbeta primers. Generated by immunoSEQ multiplex PCR, the TCRdb table keeps only in-frame clones and is missing some. The sample has approximately 32,000 clones, 90% seen once. General study results and limits: Across donors, sequencing depth was assumed by presence/absence analyses to be roughly uniform. The only immune exposure information that was available was CMV serostatus. Later analysis suggested most CMV-associated TCR beta chains were HLA-restricted.

The chain recombines TRBV30 with TRBJ2-1; 8 bases match TRBD1. The sample taken for sequencing was PBMCs. The source of this sequence is a woman in her late teens or twenties in good health and CMV-seronegative. The CDR3, as DNA: TGTGCCTGGTCCAGGGGGCGGTACAATGAGCAGTTCTTC. The encoded protein is CAWSRGRYNEQFF.